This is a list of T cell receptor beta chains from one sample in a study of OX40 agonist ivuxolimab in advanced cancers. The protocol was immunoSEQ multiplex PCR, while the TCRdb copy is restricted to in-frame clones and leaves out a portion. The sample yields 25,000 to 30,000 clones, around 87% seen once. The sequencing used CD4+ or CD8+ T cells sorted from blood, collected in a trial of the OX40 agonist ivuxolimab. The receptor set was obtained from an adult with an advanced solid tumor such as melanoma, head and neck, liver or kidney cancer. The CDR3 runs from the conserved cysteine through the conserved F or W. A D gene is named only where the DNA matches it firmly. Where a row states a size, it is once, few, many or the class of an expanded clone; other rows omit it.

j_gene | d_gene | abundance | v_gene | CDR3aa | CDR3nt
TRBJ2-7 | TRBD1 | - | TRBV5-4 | CASSRRRTGPYEQYF | TGTGCCAGCAGCCGGCGAAGGACAGGGCCCTACGAGCAGTACTTC
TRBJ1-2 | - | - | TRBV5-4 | CASSLGGRDPAGYTF | TGTGCCAGCAGCTTGGGGGGCCGGGACCCCGCGGGCTACACCTTC
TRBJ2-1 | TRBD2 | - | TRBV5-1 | CASSLVTSGPHEQFF | TGCGCCAGCAGCTTGGTAACTAGCGGGCCCCATGAGCAGTTCTTC
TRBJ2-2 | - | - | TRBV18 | CASSPASTNTGELFF | TGTGCCAGCTCACCTGCATCTACGAACACCGGGGAGCTGTTTTTT
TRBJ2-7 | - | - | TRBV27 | CASSFRSSYEQYF | TGTGCCAGCAGTTTCCGTAGCTCCTACGAGCAGTACTTC
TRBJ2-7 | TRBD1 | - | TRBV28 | CASSWQGQGHEQYF | TGTGCCAGTTCCTGGCAGGGACAGGGCCACGAGCAGTACTTC
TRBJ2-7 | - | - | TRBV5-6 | CASSFGQSYEQYF | TGTGCCAGCAGCTTTGGACAGTCCTACGAGCAGTACTTC
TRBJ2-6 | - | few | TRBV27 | CASTITAGSGANVLTF | TGTGCCAGCACCATTACGGCAGGGTCCGGGGCCAACGTCCTGACTTTC
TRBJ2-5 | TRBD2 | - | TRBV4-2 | CASSQDRWGGPETQYF | TGTGCCAGCAGCCAAGACCGTTGGGGGGGACCAGAGACCCAGTACTTC
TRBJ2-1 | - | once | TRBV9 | CASSGGNEQFF | TGTGCCAGCAGCGGTGGGAATGAGCAGTTCTTC